The TCR beta chain described here comes from a study of shared clonotypes between healthy human individuals. Findings and limits, study-wide: Researchers sampled blood only, noting tissue repertoires likely differ.

V lost 6 bases to trimming and J lost 9 bases; unmatched junction nucleotides: 9. Looked up from germline, CDR1 is MNHEY and CDR2 is SMNVEV (reference sequence). The CDR3 runs 13 residues. Data came from immunoSEQ multiplex PCR; TCRdb stores just in-frame clones and leaves some out. The sample holds 2 million to 2.5 million clones, around 95% seen once. Details on this clone: Its antigen is unknown.

None of the donors, who were healthy HIV-negative adults, had recently had acute infections or vaccinations. This clonotype originated in a man younger than 30 in good health. Material for sequencing was naive CD4+ T cells sorted from blood. Subset denoted: CD45RA+ positively selected. The chain employs TRBV27 and TRBJ2-7, with TRBD1 matching over 9 bases. The CDR3 sequence: CASSRDRALSQYF. DNA of the CDR3: TGTGCCAGCAGCCGGGACAGGGCGTTATCGCAGTACTTC.